One sample yielded the 7 T cell receptor beta chains listed below, sequenced in a study of T-cell memory formation after mild COVID-19. TCRdb re-called the 5' RACE reads through MiXCR, storing one row per CDR3 protein. The sample lists roughly 600,000 distinct CDR3 sequences; 18% were seen once. Sequenced: PBMCs or a T cell subset sorted from them (not recorded which). These receptors all stem from an adult woman who had mild COVID-19 (a few samples of this study predate the infection). Cell type and time point are not known.

V usage is TRBV12-3 or TRBV12-4 and J usage is TRBJ1-2; D gene unclear. V was trimmed by 1 base and J by 6 bases, leaving 18 bases between them. This CDR3 region has 16 residues. CDR3 amino acids: CASSLVGAGPSDGYTF. The CDR3 coding sequence is TGTGCCAGCAGTTTAGTGGGAGCCGGGCCGTCGGATGGCTACACCTTC.

This clonotype has ten or more counts. The chain is built from TRBV4-3 and TRBJ2-2; possibly TRBD1 or TRBD2 for D (5 bases each). V lost 0 bases, J lost 3 bases, and 14 bases lay in between. The CDR3 is 17 residues long. Germline V gene lookup returns CDR1 LGHNA and CDR2 YSLEER. For the CDR3, the DNA is TGCGCCAGCAGCCAAGATTTGGGAAGGGGAGACACCGGGGAGCTGTTTTTT. Its protein is CASSQDLGRGDTGELFF.

This clonotype has at least ten counts. The chain recombines TRBV7-8 with TRBJ1-5; a weak D match, TRBD1 (6 bases). From germline, CDR1 is SGHVS and CDR2 FQNEAQ. The CDR3 runs 15 residues. With 3 bases removed from V and 1 base from J, the gap between germline ends came to 10 bases. The CDR3 sequence: CASSFSQGSNQPQHF. The CDR3 DNA follows: TGTGCCAGCAGCTTTTCACAGGGCAGCAATCAGCCCCAGCATTTT.

This clonotype was recorded a few times. The chain recombines TRBV4-2 with TRBJ2-7, with TRBD2 matching over 11 bases. Germline-derived CDR1 and CDR2 are LGHNA and YNFKEQ. The V gene end was trimmed by 5 bases and the J gene end by 3 bases; junction bases not matched to a gene: 6. The CDR3 is made up of 15 amino acids. The CDR3 region has the DNA TGTGCCAGCAGCTTACGACTAGCGGGGAACTACGAGCAGTACTTC. It translates to CASSLRLAGNYEQYF.

There are a few counts of this clonotype. The V call is TRBV29-1, the J call TRBJ2-2; weak D call: TRBD1 (6 bases). The CDR3 length is 14 residues. The germline CDR1 and CDR2 sequences are SQVTM and ANQGSEA. V lost 6 bases, J lost 0 bases, and 11 bases lay in between. CDR3 in DNA: TGCAGCGTGGCCGGGACACCGAACACCGGGGAGCTGTTTTTT. This encodes CSVAGTPNTGELFF.

This clonotype has a handful of counts. This rearrangement joins TRBV11-2 to TRBJ2-1; 7 bases map to TRBD2. This CDR3 has 16 amino acids. Trimming took 5 bases from V and 3 from J; bases not matched to a gene: 10. Germline-derived CDR1 and CDR2 are SGHAT and FQNNGV. CDR3 sequence reads: CASSPRGASGYNEQFF. CDR3 bases: TGTGCCAGCAGCCCAAGAGGTGCTAGCGGCTACAATGAGCAGTTCTTC.

This clonotype has ten or more counts. The chain combines TRBV15 with TRBJ2-3, with 10 bases fitting TRBD1. The ends lost 3 bases at V and 2 bases at J; junction bases unmatched: 8. From germline, CDR1 is LNHNV and CDR2 YYDKDF (reference sequence). The CDR3 has 17 residues. CDR3 in amino acids: CATSSAWTGGSTDTQYF. CDR3 in DNA: TGTGCCACCAGCAGTGCATGGACAGGGGGTTCCACAGATACGCAGTATTTT.